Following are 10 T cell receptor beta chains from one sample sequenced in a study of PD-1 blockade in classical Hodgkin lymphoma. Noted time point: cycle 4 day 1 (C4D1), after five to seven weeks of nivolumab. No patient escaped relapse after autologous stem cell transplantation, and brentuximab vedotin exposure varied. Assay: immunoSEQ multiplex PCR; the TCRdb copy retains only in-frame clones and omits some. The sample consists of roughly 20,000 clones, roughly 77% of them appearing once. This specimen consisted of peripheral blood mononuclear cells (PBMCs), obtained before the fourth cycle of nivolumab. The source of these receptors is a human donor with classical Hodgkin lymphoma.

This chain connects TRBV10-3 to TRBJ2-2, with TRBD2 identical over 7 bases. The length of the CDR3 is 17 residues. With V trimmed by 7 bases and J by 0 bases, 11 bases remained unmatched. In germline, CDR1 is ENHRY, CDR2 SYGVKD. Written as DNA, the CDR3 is TGTGCCATCAATTCGTGGGCTAGCGGAACGAACACCGGGGAGCTGTTTTTT. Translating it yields CAINSWASGTNTGELFF.

CDR3: CASGDDFSGELFF. The DNA of the CDR3 is TGTGCCAGCGGCGACGACTTCTCCGGGGAGCTGTTTTTT. The chain employs TRBV7-6 and TRBJ2-2; D is unresolved. CDR3 length: 13 amino acids. The ends were cut back, 8 bases at V and 6 bases at J, with 13 bases in the middle. Looked up from germline, CDR1 is SGHVS and CDR2 is FNYEAQ.

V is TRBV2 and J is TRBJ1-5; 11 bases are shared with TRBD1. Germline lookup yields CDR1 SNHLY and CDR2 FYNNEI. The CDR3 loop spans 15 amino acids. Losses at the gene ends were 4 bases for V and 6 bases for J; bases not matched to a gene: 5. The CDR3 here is CASSGGQGAIQPQHF. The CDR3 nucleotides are TGTGCCAGCAGTGGAGGACAGGGGGCGATTCAGCCCCAGCATTTT.

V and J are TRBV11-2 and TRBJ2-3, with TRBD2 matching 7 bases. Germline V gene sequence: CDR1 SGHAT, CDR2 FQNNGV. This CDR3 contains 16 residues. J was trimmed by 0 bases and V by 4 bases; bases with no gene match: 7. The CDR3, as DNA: TGTGCCAGCAGCTCCGGACTAGGCGATAGCACAGATACGCAGTATTTT. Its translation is CASSSGLGDSTDTQYF.

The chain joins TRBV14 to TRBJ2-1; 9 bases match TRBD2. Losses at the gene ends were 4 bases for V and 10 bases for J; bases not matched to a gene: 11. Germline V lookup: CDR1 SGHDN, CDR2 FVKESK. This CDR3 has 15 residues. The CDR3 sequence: CASSPHLAGAGEQFF. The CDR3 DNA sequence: TGTGCCAGCAGCCCGCACTTAGCGGGAGCTGGAGAGCAGTTCTTC.

CDR3 residues: CASSESTQWDRGYTF. CDR3 nucleotides: TGTGCCAGCAGCGAGTCTACCCAGTGGGATAGAGGCTACACCTTC. The chain recombines TRBV5-6 with TRBJ1-2; D unresolved. Trimming left V 4 bases short and J 8 bases short, with 21 bases between. CDR1 and CDR2 from the germline V gene are SGHDT and YYEEEE. The CDR3 runs 15 residues.

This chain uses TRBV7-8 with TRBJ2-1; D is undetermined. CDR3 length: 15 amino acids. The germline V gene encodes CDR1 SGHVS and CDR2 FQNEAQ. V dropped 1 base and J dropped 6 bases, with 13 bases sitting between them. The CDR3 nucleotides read TGTGCCAGCAGCTTAGACCTTTTAGGGTCCAATGAGCAGTTCTTC. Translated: CASSLDLLGSNEQFF.

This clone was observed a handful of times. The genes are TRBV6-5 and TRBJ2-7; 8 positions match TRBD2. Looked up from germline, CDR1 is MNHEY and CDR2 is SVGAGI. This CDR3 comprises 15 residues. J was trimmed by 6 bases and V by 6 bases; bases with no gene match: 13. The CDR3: CASSPPGTSPREQYF. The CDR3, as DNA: TGTGCCAGCAGCCCGCCCGGGACTAGTCCTCGCGAGCAGTACTTC.

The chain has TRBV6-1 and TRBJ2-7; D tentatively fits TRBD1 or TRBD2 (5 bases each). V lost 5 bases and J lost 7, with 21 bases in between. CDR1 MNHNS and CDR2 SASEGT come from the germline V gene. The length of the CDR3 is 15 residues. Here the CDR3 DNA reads TGTGCCAGCAGTTCCCGAAGGGACCCAAGATGGGAGCAGTACTTC. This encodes CASSSRRDPRWEQYF.

In DNA, the CDR3 is TGTGCCATCAGTGGTTCGGGGGCCGGGGAGGATACGCAGTATTTT. Residues: CAISGSGAGEDTQYF. The chain couples TRBV10-3 to TRBJ2-3; tentatively, D is TRBD1 or TRBD2 (6 bases each). This CDR3 region has 15 residues. Germline V CDR1 and CDR2: ENHRY, SYGVKD. V was trimmed by 4 bases and J by 6 bases, leaving 17 bases between them.